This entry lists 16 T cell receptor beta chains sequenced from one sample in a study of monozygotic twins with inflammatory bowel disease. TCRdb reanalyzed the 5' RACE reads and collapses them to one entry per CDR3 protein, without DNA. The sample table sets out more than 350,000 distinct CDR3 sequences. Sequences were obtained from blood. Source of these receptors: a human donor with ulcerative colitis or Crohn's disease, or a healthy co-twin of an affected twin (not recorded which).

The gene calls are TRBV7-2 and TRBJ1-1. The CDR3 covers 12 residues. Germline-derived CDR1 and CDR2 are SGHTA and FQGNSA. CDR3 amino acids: CASSPYGGEAFF.

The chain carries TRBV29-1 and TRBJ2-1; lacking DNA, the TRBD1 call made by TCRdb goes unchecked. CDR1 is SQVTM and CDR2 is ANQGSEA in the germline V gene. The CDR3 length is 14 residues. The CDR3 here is CSVVGEGTYNEQFF.

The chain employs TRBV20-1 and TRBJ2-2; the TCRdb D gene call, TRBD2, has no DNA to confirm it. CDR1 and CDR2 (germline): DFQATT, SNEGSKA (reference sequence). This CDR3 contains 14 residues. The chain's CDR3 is CSGSTSGSGGELFF.

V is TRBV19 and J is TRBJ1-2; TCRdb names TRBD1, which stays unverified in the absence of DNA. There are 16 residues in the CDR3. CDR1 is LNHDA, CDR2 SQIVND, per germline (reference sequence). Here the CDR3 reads CASSTKQGQANYGYTF.

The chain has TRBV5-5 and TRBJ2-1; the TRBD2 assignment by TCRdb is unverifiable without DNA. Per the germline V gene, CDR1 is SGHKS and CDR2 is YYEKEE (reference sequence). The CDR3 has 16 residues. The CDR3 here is CASSWTPHGDYNEQFF.

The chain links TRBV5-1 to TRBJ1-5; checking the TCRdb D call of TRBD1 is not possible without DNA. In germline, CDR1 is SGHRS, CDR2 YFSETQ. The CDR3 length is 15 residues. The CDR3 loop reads CASSLRGEGNQPQHF.

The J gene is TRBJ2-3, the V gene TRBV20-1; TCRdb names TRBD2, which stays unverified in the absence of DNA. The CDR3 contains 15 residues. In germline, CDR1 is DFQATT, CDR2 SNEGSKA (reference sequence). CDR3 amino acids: CSARGPSGGTDTQYF.

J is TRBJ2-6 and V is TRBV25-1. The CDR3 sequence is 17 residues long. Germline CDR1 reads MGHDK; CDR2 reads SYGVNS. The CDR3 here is CASSENWGISGANVLTF.

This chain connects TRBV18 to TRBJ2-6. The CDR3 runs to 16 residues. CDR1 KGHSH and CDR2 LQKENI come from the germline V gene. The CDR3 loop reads CASSPISGSGANVLTF. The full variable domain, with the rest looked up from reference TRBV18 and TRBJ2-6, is NAGVMQNPRHLVRRRGQEARLRCSPMKGHSHVYWYRQLPEEGLKFMVYLQKENIIDESGMPKERFSAEFPKEGPSILRIQQVVRGDSAAYFCASSPISGSGANVLTFGAGSRLTVL.

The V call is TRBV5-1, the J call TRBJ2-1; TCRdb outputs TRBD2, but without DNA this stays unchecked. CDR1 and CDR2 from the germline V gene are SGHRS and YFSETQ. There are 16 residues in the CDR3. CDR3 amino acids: CASSIGGSRAYNEQFF.

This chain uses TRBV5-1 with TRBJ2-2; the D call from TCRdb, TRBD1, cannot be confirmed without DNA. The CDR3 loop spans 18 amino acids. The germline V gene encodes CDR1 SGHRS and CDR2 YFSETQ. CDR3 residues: CASSLVDRVGFATGELFF.

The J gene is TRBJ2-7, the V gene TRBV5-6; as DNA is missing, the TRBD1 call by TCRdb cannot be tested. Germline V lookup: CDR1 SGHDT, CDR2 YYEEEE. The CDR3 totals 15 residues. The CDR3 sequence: CASSLVQGSAYEQYF.

The CDR3: CASKLASGRKDTQYF. This chain connects TRBV28 to TRBJ2-3; TCRdb selects TRBD2, and the lack of DNA leaves this call unchecked. This CDR3 spans 15 amino acids. Germline V CDR1 and CDR2: MDHEN, SYDVKM.

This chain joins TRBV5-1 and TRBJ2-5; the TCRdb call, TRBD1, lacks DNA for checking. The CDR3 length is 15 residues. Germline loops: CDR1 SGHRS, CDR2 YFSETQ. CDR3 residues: CASSGQGKGEETQYF.

CDR3 in amino acids: CASSLGDTQPGELFF. The J gene is TRBJ2-2, the V gene TRBV7-3; as DNA is missing, the TRBD1 call by TCRdb cannot be tested. The germline gives CDR1 SGHTA, CDR2 FQGTGA. This CDR3 has 15 amino acids.

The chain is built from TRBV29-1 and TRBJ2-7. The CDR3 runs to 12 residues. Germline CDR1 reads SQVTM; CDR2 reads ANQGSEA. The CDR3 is CSVRGTRYEQYF.